These 11 T cell receptor beta chains share one sample of origin, sequenced in a study of regulatory T cells. Regarding the study as a whole: In CD3G-deficient patients, conventional CD4+ T cells were enriched for hydrophobic CDR3 residues at positions 6 and 7.

No antigens are known for them. Primers: 52 TRBV forward and 13 TRBJ reverse. TCRdb's copy holds only in-frame clones and misses some; the assay was immunoSEQ multiplex PCR. The data show under 30,000 clones, 70% to 90% seen once. Sequencing used conventional CD4+ T cells sorted from blood. All receptors derive from a child under 18 with CD3G deficiency.

This clone was detected a few times. This chain connects TRBV28 to TRBJ2-3; either TRBD1 or TRBD2 may fit D (6 bases each). V was shortened by 5 bases and J by 3 bases, with 15 bases between the two germline ends. The CDR3 length is 15 residues. Looked up from germline, CDR1 is MDHEN and CDR2 is SYDVKM. The CDR3 loop reads CASSTRLGGTDTQYF. CDR3 sequence (DNA): TGTGCCAGCAGTACAAGACTAGGGGGGACAGATACGCAGTATTTT.

The gene calls are TRBV6-5 and TRBJ1-1; 9 nucleotides align to TRBD1. Germline assignment: CDR1 MNHEY and CDR2 SVGAGI. V shed 5 bases, J shed 8 bases, and the junction held 9 bases outside the gene matches. The length of the CDR3 is 14 residues. The CDR3 nucleotides read TGTGCCAGCAGTCGGGACAGGGAGAGGGGGGAAGCTTTCTTT. This sequence encodes CASSRDRERGEAFF.

V and J are TRBV7-8 and TRBJ2-7; 7 positions agree with TRBD1. The CDR3 loop spans 12 amino acids. The germline V gene encodes CDR1 SGHVS and CDR2 FQNEAQ. With 0 bases clipped from V and 7 bases from J, the junction kept 0 bases outside the gene matches. Here the CDR3 DNA reads TGTGCCAGCAGCTTAGCACAGGGGGAGCAGTACTTC. Its translation is CASSLAQGEQYF.

The chain uses TRBV20-1 and TRBJ2-7, with TRBD2 as a possible D gene (6 bases). The germline CDR1 and CDR2 sequences are DFQATT and SNEGSKA (reference sequence). V was trimmed by 5 bases and J by 6 bases, leaving 11 bases between them. The CDR3 contains 11 residues. CDR3 DNA sequence: TGCAGTGCTCCCTTGGGGGGCGAGCAGTACTTC. Translation gives CSAPLGGEQYF.

J is TRBJ2-3 and V is TRBV6-1, with a tentative D call TRBD1 (5 bases). Trimming took off 2 bases at V and 6 bases at J, with 18 bases between the two ends. Germline V CDR1 and CDR2: MNHNS, SASEGT. This CDR3 region has 16 residues. CDR3 protein: CASSEWANPRADTQYF. The CDR3 DNA is TGTGCCAGCAGTGAATGGGCTAACCCCAGGGCGGATACGCAGTATTTT.

The rearrangement links TRBV28 to TRBJ1-2; D remains unclear. Germline V gene lookup returns CDR1 MDHEN and CDR2 SYDVKM. This CDR3 is built from 13 residues. V was shortened by 4 bases and J by 1 base, with 7 bases between the two germline ends. The CDR3: CASSSPLNYGYTF. DNA for the CDR3: TGTGCCAGCAGTTCCCCCCTTAACTATGGCTACACCTTC.

The chain joins TRBV18 to TRBJ2-5; D is undetermined. Trimming removed 6 bases from V and 5 bases from J, with 10 bases in between. CDR3 length: 12 amino acids. Germline loops: CDR1 KGHSH, CDR2 LQKENI. The CDR3: CASSNNGETQYF. CDR3 in DNA: TGTGCCAGCTCTAACAACGGGGAGACCCAGTACTTC.

V is TRBV11-2 and J is TRBJ2-7; the D gene is possibly TRBD2 (6 bases). From germline, CDR1 is SGHAT and CDR2 FQNNGV. V was shortened by 5 bases and J by 0 bases, with 8 bases between the two germline ends. The CDR3 sequence is 13 residues long. The CDR3 DNA reads TGTGCCAGCAGCCGGGACTTCTCCTACGAGCAGTACTTC. It codes for CASSRDFSYEQYF.

This clone was counted between two and nine times. Within the sample, other DNA sequences also encode this same CDR3. The chain recombines TRBV28 with TRBJ2-7, with 12 bases aligning to TRBD1. V lost 6 bases and J lost 2; bases outside the gene matches: 5. The CDR3 contains 15 residues. Germline assignment: CDR1 MDHEN and CDR2 SYDVKM. Here the CDR3 DNA reads TGTGCCAGCAGGCGGGGACAGGGGGCCACCTACGAGCAGTACTTC. Its translation is CASRRGQGATYEQYF.

This rearrangement joins TRBV28 to TRBJ2-1; D unresolved. The CDR3 totals 16 residues. CDR1 and CDR2 (germline): MDHEN, SYDVKM. Trimming left V 5 bases short and J 1 base short, with 15 bases between. Here the CDR3 reads CASSTPTGGSYNEQFF. CDR3 in DNA: TGTGCCAGCAGTACCCCGACGGGTGGTTCCTACAATGAGCAGTTCTTC.

The chain joins TRBV28 to TRBJ2-7; D call uncertain. The CDR3 is made up of 15 amino acids. The germline gives CDR1 MDHEN, CDR2 SYDVKM. Trimming pared 7 bases from V and 0 bases from J, leaving 16 bases between. The CDR3 sequence is CASTSPMTGSYEQYF. The CDR3, as DNA: TGTGCCAGCACCTCTCCCATGACGGGCTCCTACGAGCAGTACTTC. The whole variable domain, filled in from reference TRBV28 and TRBJ2-7, reads DVKVTQSSRYLVKRTGEKVFLECVQDMDHENMFWYRQDPGLGLRLIYFSYDVKMKEKGDIPEGYSVSREKKERFSLILESASTNQTSMYLCASTSPMTGSYEQYFGPGTRLTVT.